This T cell receptor (beta chain) originates from a study of cytotoxic CD8 clonotypes in ibrutinib-treated CLL. Study in general: Partial responses numbered approximately 24 and complete responses 2; after a median about 62 months, roughly 15 stayed remitted and roughly twelve progressed. When averaged across all of the samples, the counts came to 255,043 productive templates and 86,000 or so productive rearrangements. The study's findings and limits: Exceeding age-matched healthy donors, baseline clonality also tracked the counts of circulating CD8+ T cells.

Comment on this clone: Its antigen is unidentified.

TCRdb keeps only in-frame clones here, not all; method: immunoSEQ multiplex PCR. The repertoire holds some 35,000 clones, almost 70% seen once, with 25% to 35% in the top ten. The CDR3 extends over 17 amino acids. V lost 1 base and J 3 bases, leaving 18 bases between the germline ends. CDR1 is SGHAT, CDR2 FQDESV, per germline (reference sequence). The chain combines TRBV11-1 with TRBJ2-5, with TRBD1 as a possible D gene (6 bases). This sample comprised PBMCs, obtained before ibrutinib treatment. The TCR was taken from a human donor with chronic lymphocytic leukemia. The chain's CDR3 is CASSLGYYRVAEETQYF. CDR3 coding DNA: TGTGCCAGCAGCTTAGGGTATTACAGGGTGGCGGAAGAGACCCAGTACTTC.